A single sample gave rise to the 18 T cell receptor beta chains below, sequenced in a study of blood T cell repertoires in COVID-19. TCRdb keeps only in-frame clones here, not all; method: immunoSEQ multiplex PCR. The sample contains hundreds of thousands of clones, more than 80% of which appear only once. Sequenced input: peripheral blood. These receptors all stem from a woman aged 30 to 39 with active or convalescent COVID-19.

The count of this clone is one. DNA of the CDR3: TGTGCCAGCAGCCCCGCTTTATCTGCGGGGCCTGGCTACACCTTC. As protein: CASSPALSAGPGYTF. V is TRBV3-1 (or the pseudogene TRBV3-2) and J is TRBJ1-2; D is perhaps TRBD1 (5 bases). Trimming stripped 4 bases from V and 7 bases from J, with 19 bases between. The CDR3 consists of 15 residues. The germline V gene has CDR1 LGHDT and CDR2 YNNKEL (reference sequence).

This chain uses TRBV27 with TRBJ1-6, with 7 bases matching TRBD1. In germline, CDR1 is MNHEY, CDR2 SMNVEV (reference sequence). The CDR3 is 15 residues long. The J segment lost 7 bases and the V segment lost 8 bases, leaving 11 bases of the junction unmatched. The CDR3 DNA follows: TGTGCCAGCTGTCTTCAGGGGGACGTAAATTCACCCCTCCACTTT. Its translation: CASCLQGDVNSPLHF.

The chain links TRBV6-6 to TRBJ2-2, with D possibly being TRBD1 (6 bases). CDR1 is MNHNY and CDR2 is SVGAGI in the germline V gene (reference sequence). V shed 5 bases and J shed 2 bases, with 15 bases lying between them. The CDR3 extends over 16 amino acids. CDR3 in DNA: TGTGCCAGCAGTCGGGGCCACAGGGAAAACACCGGGGAGCTGTTTTTT. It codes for CASSRGHRENTGELFF.

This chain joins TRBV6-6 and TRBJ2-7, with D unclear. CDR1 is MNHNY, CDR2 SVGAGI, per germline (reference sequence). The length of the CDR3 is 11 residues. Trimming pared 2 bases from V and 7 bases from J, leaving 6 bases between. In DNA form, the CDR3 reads TGTGCCAGCAGTTACAGAGGAGAGCAGTACTTC. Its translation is CASSYRGEQYF.

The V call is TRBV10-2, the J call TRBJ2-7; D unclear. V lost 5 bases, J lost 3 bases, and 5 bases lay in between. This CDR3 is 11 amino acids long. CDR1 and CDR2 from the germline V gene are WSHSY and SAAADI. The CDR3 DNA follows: TGCGCCAGCAGTACCAGCTACGAGCAGTACTTC. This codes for CASSTSYEQYF.

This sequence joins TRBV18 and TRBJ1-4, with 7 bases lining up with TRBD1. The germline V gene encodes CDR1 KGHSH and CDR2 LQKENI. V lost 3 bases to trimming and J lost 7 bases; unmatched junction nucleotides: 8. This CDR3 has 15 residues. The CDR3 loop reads CASSPIGGNGEKLFF. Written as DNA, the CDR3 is TGTGCCAGCTCACCGATAGGGGGCAACGGTGAAAAACTGTTTTTT.

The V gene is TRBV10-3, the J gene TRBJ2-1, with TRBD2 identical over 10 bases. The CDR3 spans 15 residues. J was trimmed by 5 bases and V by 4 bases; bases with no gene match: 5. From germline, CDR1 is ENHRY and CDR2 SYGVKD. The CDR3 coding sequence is TGTGCCATCAGTGGCGGGACTAGCGACCACAATGAGCAGTTCTTC. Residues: CAISGGTSDHNEQFF.

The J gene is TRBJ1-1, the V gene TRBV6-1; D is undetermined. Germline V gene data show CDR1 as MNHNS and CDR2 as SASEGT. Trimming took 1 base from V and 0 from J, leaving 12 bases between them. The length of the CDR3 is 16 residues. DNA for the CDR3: TGTGCCAGCAGTGAAGTTGGAACAGTAATGAACACTGAAGCTTTCTTT. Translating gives CASSEVGTVMNTEAFF.

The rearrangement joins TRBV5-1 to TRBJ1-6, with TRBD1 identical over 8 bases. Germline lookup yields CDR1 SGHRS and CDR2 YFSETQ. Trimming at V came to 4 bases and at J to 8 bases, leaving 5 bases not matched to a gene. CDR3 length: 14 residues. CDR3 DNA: TGCGCCAGCAGCCCGGACAGGGCCCATTCACCCCTCCACTTT. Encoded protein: CASSPDRAHSPLHF. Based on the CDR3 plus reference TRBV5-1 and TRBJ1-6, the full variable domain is KAGVTQTPRYLIKTRGQQVTLSCSPISGHRSVSWYQQTPGQGLQFLFEYFSETQRNKGNFPGRFSGRQFSNSRSEMNVSTLELGDSALYLCASSPDRAHSPLHFGNGTRLTVT.

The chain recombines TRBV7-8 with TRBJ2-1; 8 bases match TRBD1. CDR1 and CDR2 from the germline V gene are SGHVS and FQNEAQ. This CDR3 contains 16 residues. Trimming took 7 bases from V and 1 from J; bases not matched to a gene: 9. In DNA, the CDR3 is TGTGCCAGCACCCCTACGACAGGGGATTCCTACAATGAGCAGTTCTTC. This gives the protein CASTPTTGDSYNEQFF.

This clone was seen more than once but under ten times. DNA for the CDR3: TGTGCCAGCAGCGTAGAGGGGTACGAGCAGTACTTC. Translation: CASSVEGYEQYF. The chain has TRBV9 and TRBJ2-7, with D possibly matching TRBD1 (5 bases). V lost 0 bases, J lost 4 bases, and 5 bases lay in between. This CDR3 contains 12 residues. The V gene's germline CDR1 is SGDLS and CDR2 YYNGEE.

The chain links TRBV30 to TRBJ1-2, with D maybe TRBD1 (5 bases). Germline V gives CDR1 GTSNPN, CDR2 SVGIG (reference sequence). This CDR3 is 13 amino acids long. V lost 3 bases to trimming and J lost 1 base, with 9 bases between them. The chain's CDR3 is CAWSQDSNYGYTF. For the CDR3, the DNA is TGTGCCTGGAGCCAAGACAGTAACTATGGCTACACCTTC.

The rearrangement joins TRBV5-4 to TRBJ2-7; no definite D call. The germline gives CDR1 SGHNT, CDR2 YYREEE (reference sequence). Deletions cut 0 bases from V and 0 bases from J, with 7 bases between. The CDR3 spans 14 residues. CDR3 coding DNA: TGTGCCAGCAGCTTGGATTTGCGCTCCTACGAGCAGTACTTC. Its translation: CASSLDLRSYEQYF.

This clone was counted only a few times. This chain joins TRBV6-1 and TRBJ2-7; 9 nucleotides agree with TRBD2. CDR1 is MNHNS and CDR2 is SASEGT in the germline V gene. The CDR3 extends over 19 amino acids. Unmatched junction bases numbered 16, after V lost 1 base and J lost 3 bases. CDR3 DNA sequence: TGTGCCAGCAGTGAAGGGGTATTGGGGACTAGCTTTGCAATCTACGAGCAGTACTTC. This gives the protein CASSEGVLGTSFAIYEQYF.

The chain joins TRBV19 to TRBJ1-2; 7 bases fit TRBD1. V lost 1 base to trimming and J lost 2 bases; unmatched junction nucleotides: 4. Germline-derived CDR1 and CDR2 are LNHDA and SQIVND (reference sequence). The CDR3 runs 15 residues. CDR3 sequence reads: CASSIAPGQNYGYTF. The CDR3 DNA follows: TGTGCCAGTAGTATAGCGCCGGGACAGAACTATGGCTACACCTTC.

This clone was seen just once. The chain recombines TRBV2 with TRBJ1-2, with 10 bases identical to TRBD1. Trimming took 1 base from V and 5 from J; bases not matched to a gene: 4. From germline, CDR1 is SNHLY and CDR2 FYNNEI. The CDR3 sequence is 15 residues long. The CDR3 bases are TGTGCCAGCAGTGAAGGGACAGGGGGTGGGTATGGCTACACCTTC. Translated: CASSEGTGGGYGYTF.

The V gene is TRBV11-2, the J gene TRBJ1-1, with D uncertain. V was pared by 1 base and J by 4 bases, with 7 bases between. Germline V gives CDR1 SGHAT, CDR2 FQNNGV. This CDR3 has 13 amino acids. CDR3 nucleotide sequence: TGTGCCAGCAGCTTAGGAGAGGGCACTGAAGCTTTCTTT. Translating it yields CASSLGEGTEAFF.

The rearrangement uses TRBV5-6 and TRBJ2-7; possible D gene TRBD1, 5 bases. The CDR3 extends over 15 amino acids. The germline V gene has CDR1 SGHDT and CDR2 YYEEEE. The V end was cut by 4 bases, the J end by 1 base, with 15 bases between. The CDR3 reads CASSQGRDGSYEQYF. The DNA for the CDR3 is TGTGCCAGCAGCCAGGGCAGGGATGGTTCCTACGAGCAGTACTTC.